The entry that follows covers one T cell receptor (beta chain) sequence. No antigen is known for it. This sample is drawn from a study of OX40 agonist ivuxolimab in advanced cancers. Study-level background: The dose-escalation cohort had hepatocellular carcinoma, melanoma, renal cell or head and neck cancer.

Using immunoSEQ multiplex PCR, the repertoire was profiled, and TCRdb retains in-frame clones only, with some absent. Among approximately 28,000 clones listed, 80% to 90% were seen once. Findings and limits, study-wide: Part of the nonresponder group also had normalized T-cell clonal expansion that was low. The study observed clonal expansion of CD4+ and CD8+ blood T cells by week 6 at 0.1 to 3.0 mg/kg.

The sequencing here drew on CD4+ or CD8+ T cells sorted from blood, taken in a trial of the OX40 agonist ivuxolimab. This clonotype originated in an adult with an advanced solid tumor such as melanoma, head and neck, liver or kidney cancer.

The CDR3 spells CASSQTSGVYNEQFF. DNA of the CDR3: TGTGCCAGCAGTCAAACTAGCGGGGTCTACAATGAGCAGTTCTTC. The rearrangement uses TRBV7-9 and TRBJ2-1; TRBD2 matches 10 bases. Losses at the gene ends were 6 bases for V and 3 bases for J; bases not matched to a gene: 5. This CDR3 contains 15 residues. The germline V gene has CDR1 SEHNR and CDR2 FQNEAQ (reference sequence).